This T cell receptor beta chain derives from a study of identical twins. Study results and limitations: For cord blood, abundant beta clonotypes had fewer insertions, unlike memory repertoires, which showed none. Zero-insertion analyses were open to partial confounding by invariant MAIT and iNKT cells. Out-of-frame sharing of TCR alpha in monozygotic twins was underestimated by models.

MiXCR, run by TCRdb on the 5' RACE reads, gives a single entry per CDR3 protein. In the table there are some 1,600,000 distinct CDR3 sequences, around 29% of which are singletons. Worth noting for this clonotype: Its specificity is unknown.

V was pared by 2 bases and J by 2 bases, with 13 bases between. The length of the CDR3 is 15 residues. Germline V CDR1 and CDR2: LGHNA, YNFKEQ. Healthy Caucasian donors formed the entire cohort. Input material: cord blood. The source is a newborn girl in good health. The chain carries TRBV4-2 and TRBJ2-7; D is possibly TRBD2 (6 bases). The CDR3, as DNA: TGTGCCAGCAGCCAAACCGGGACTGTTACCTACGAGCAGTACTTC. As protein: CASSQTGTVTYEQYF.